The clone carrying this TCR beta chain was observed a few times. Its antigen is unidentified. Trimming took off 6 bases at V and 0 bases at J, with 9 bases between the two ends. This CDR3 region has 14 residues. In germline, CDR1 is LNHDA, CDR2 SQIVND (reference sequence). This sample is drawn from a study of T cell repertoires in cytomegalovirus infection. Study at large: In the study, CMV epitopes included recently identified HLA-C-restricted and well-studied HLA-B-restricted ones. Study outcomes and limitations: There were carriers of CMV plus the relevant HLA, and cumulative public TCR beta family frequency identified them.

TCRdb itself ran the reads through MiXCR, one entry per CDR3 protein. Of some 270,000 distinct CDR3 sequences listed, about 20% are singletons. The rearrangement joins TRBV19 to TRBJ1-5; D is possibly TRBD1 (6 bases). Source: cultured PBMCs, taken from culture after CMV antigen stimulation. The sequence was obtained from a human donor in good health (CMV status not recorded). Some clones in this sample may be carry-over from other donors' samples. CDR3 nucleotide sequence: TGTGCCAGTAGATCAGGGGTTAGCAATCAGCCCCAGCATTTT. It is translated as CASRSGVSNQPQHF.